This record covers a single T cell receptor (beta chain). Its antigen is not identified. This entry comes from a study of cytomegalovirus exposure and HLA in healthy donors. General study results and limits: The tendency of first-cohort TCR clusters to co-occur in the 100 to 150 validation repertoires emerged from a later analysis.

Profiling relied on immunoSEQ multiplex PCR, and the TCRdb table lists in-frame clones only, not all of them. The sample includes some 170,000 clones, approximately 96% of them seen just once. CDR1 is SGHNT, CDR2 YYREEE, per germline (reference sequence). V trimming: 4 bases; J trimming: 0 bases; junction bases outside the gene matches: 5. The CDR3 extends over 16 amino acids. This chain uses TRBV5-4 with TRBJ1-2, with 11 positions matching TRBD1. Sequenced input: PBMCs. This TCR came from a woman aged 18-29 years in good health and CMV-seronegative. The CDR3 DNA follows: TGTGCCAGCAGCCGCCCGGGACAGGGGGCTAACTATGGCTACACCTTC. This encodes CASSRPGQGANYGYTF.